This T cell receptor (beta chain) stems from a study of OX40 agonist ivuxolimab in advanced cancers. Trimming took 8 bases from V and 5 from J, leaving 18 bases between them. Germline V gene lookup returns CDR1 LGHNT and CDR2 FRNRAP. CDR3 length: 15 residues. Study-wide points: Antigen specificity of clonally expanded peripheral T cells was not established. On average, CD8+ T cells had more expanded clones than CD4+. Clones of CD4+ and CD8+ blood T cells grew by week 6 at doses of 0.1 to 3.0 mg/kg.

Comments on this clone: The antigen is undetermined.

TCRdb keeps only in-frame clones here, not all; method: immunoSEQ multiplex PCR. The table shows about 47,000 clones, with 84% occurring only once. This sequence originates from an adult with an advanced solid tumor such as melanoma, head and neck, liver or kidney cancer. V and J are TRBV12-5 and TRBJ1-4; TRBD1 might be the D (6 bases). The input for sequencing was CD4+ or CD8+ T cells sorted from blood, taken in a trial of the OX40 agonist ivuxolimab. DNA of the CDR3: TGTGCTAGTAATCGGGACGGGGGGGCGAATGAAAAACTGTTTTTT. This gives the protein CASNRDGGANEKLFF. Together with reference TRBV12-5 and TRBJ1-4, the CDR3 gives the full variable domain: DARVTQTPRHKVTEMGQEVTMRCQPILGHNTVFWYRQTMMQGLELLAYFRNRAPLDDSGMPKDRFSAEMPDATLATLKIQPSEPRDSAVYFCASNRDGGANEKLFFGSGTQLSVL.